The rows below give T cell receptor beta chains drawn from one sample of a study of T-cell memory formation after mild COVID-19. TCRdb reanalysed the 5' RACE reads using MiXCR and keeps one entry per CDR3 protein. Among roughly 13,000 distinct CDR3 sequences listed, around 11% were seen once. The specimen was PBMCs or a T cell subset sorted from them (not recorded which). The receptors stem from an adult woman who had mild COVID-19 (a few samples of this study predate the infection). Cell type and time point are not known. Both conserved end residues are part of each CDR3. The order of the fields is D gene, V gene, J gene, clone size, CDR3 protein, CDR3 DNA. D genes are given only for firm matches. Size values are once, few and many counts, or a class for expanded clones, and some rows have none.

d_call: TRBD2
v_call: TRBV4-3
j_call: TRBJ2-1
clone_size: .
cdr3_aa: CASSPRLGGAYNEQFF
cdr3_nt: TGCGCCAGCAGCCCTAGACTCGGGGGGGCCTACAATGAGCAGTTCTTC

d_call: .
v_call: TRBV30
j_call: TRBJ2-1
clone_size: many
cdr3_aa: CAWSVLGWQGAVLADNEQFF
cdr3_nt: TGTGCCTGGAGTGTACTGGGTTGGCAGGGGGCAGTACTAGCGGACAATGAGCAGTTCTTC

d_call: .
v_call: TRBV5-1
j_call: TRBJ2-1
clone_size: .
cdr3_aa: CASTLSGVEQFF
cdr3_nt: TGCGCCAGCACCCTCTCCGGGGTTGAGCAGTTCTTC

d_call: .
v_call: TRBV7-9
j_call: TRBJ2-1
clone_size: many
cdr3_aa: CASSFLTVEQFF
cdr3_nt: TGTGCCAGCAGCTTTCTTACAGTTGAGCAGTTCTTC

d_call: .
v_call: TRBV4-1
j_call: TRBJ2-3
clone_size: many
cdr3_aa: CASSQVGTAIVPLGTDTQYF
cdr3_nt: TGCGCCAGCAGCCAAGTGGGGACTGCGATTGTGCCCCTTGGCACAGATACGCAGTATTTT

d_call: .
v_call: TRBV18
j_call: TRBJ1-1
clone_size: many
cdr3_aa: CASSVVGGNTEAFF
cdr3_nt: TGTGCCAGCTCCGTAGTGGGGGGGAACACTGAAGCTTTCTTT

d_call: TRBD1
v_call: TRBV30
j_call: TRBJ1-5
clone_size: many
cdr3_aa: CAWSLGLIDRGSNQPQHF
cdr3_nt: TGTGCCTGGAGTCTGGGGCTTATCGACAGGGGTAGCAATCAGCCCCAGCATTTT

d_call: .
v_call: TRBV29-1
j_call: TRBJ1-2
clone_size: many
cdr3_aa: CSVEGFDGYTF
cdr3_nt: TGCAGCGTTGAGGGTTTTGATGGCTACACCTTC

d_call: .
v_call: TRBV3-1
j_call: TRBJ1-1
clone_size: many
cdr3_aa: CASSLLGGARTEAFF
cdr3_nt: TGTGCCAGCAGCCTCCTCGGGGGGGCGAGGACTGAAGCTTTCTTT

d_call: .
v_call: TRBV27
j_call: TRBJ1-1
clone_size: many
cdr3_aa: CASSNRGKNTEAFF
cdr3_nt: TGTGCCAGCAGTAATCGGGGAAAGAACACTGAAGCTTTCTTT

d_call: TRBD1
v_call: TRBV30
j_call: TRBJ1-1
clone_size: many
cdr3_aa: CAWGTVSEAFF
cdr3_nt: TGTGCCTGGGGGACAGTATCTGAAGCTTTCTTT

d_call: TRBD2
v_call: TRBV7-2
j_call: TRBJ2-1
clone_size: many
cdr3_aa: CASSSPLSLLAGEGNEQFF
cdr3_nt: TGTGCCAGCAGCTCACCACTCAGTTTGCTAGCGGGAGAAGGCAATGAGCAGTTCTTC

d_call: .
v_call: TRBV10-3
j_call: TRBJ2-3
clone_size: many
cdr3_aa: CAITQTDFPTDTQYF
cdr3_nt: TGTGCCATCACCCAGACAGACTTTCCCACAGATACGCAGTATTTT

d_call: .
v_call: TRBV19
j_call: TRBJ1-6
clone_size: many
cdr3_aa: CASSIVYYNSPLHF
cdr3_nt: TGTGCCAGTAGTATAGTCTACTATAATTCACCCCTCCACTTT

d_call: TRBD1
v_call: TRBV9
j_call: TRBJ2-1
clone_size: many
cdr3_aa: CASSVAVGQGASPYTLQFF
cdr3_nt: TGTGCCAGCAGCGTAGCCGTTGGACAGGGGGCTAGTCCCTACACCTTGCAGTTCTTC

d_call: .
v_call: TRBV5-6
j_call: TRBJ2-3
clone_size: many
cdr3_aa: CASSLYGDTDTQYF
cdr3_nt: TGTGCCAGCAGCTTATACGGGGACACAGATACGCAGTATTTT

d_call: .
v_call: TRBV4-3
j_call: TRBJ1-3
clone_size: many
cdr3_aa: CASSPDSSGNTIYF
cdr3_nt: TGCGCCAGCAGCCCAGACAGCTCTGGAAACACCATATATTTT

d_call: TRBD1
v_call: TRBV4-1
j_call: TRBJ1-3
clone_size: many
cdr3_aa: CASSQQIQGALTDGNTIYF
cdr3_nt: TGCGCCAGCAGCCAGCAAATTCAGGGGGCGCTGACTGATGGAAACACCATATATTTT

d_call: TRBD1
v_call: TRBV2
j_call: TRBJ1-2
clone_size: many
cdr3_aa: CASSPTTGFYGYTF
cdr3_nt: TGTGCCAGCAGCCCCACGACAGGGTTCTATGGCTACACCTTC

d_call: .
v_call: TRBV6-5
j_call: TRBJ1-1
clone_size: .
cdr3_aa: CASSYLDRTRNTEAFF
cdr3_nt: TGTGCCAGCAGTTACTTGGACCGGACCAGGAACACTGAAGCTTTCTTT